The source of this T cell receptor beta chain is a study of blood T cell repertoires in COVID-19. Study as a whole: COVID-19 samples from acute and convalescent phases originated in the United States, Italy and Spain. From T cells, B-cell-depleted T cells, or PBMCs came the material, which was cDNA or gDNA.

This CDR3 has 15 amino acids. Germline CDR1 is MDHEN and CDR2 is SYDVKM. Trimming took 4 bases from V and 3 from J; bases not matched to a gene: 9. Methods used by the authors: How many nucleated cells were present was estimated from reference gene primer amplification. The assay was immunoSEQ multiplex PCR, and TCRdb's table has in-frame clones only and misses some. That table is the source of V, J and clone size, and D and trimming were worked out from the DNA. Of 52,000 or so clones in the sample, about 90% were seen once. The sequencing input was peripheral blood. V is TRBV28 and J is TRBJ2-7; the match to TRBD1 covers 7 bases. The TCR was taken from a man in his fifties or sixties with active COVID-19. The CDR3 reads CASSSGTDSFYEQYF. CDR3 bases: TGTGCCAGCAGTTCCGGGACAGACAGTTTCTACGAGCAGTACTTC.